These 20 T cell receptor beta chains were all obtained from the same sample, sequenced in a study of T cell changes during pregnancy in multiple sclerosis. The assay was immunoSEQ multiplex PCR, and TCRdb's table has in-frame clones only and misses some. The sample includes roughly 100,000 clones, under 95% of them seen just once. This sample comprised peripheral blood, obtained after pregnancy. These receptor sequences come from a female donor with multiple sclerosis, enrolled in a pregnancy study.

The chain couples TRBV7-9 to TRBJ2-1; TRBD2 matches 13 bases. J was trimmed by 0 bases and V by 2 bases; bases with no gene match: 7. Germline values: CDR1 SEHNR, CDR2 FQNEAQ (reference sequence). There are 19 residues in the CDR3. The CDR3 bases are TGTGCCAGCAGCTTAAGGACTAGCGGGGGCATGAGCTCCTACAATGAGCAGTTCTTC. As protein: CASSLRTSGGMSSYNEQFF.

This chain connects TRBV27 to TRBJ1-4, with no clear D. With 0 bases removed from V and 11 bases from J, the gap between germline ends came to 16 bases. CDR3 size: 15 residues. Germline V gives CDR1 MNHEY, CDR2 SMNVEV (reference sequence). CDR3 DNA: TGTGCCAGCAGTTTATCAATTCGGTTGACTGGGAAACTGTTTTTT. Translating gives CASSLSIRLTGKLFF.

The chain uses TRBV19 and TRBJ2-5, with TRBD1 identical over 7 bases. This CDR3 is built from 16 residues. Trimming removed 4 bases from V and 0 bases from J; junction bases left unmatched: 8. Germline CDR1 LNHDA, CDR2 SQIVND (reference sequence). The chain's CDR3 is CASSKTTGTDQETQYF. CDR3 nucleotide sequence: TGTGCCAGTAGTAAAACAACAGGGACAGACCAAGAGACCCAGTACTTC.

DNA for the CDR3: TGTGCCAGCGGAACCAGGGGTGGGAATGAAAAACTGTTTTTT. Translated: CASGTRGGNEKLFF. This chain uses TRBV18 with TRBJ1-4; a weak D match, TRBD1 (6 bases). This CDR3 contains 14 residues. Germline CDR1 is KGHSH and CDR2 is LQKENI. V lost 8 bases and J lost 5, with 15 bases in between.

The chain carries TRBV27 and TRBJ2-1; possibly TRBD2 for D (5 bases). The CDR3 extends over 15 amino acids. Trimming removed 2 bases at V and 3 bases at J, with 11 bases between. CDR1 is MNHEY, CDR2 SMNVEV, per germline (reference sequence). In DNA, the CDR3 is TGTGCCAGCAGTTTAGAGGGCTACAGCTACAATGAGCAGTTCTTC. Its translation: CASSLEGYSYNEQFF.

The chain recombines TRBV5-1 with TRBJ2-7; D is possibly TRBD1 (6 bases). V was clipped by 6 bases and J by 0 bases, with 10 bases between them. Germline CDR1 and CDR2: SGHRS and YFSETQ. The CDR3 extends over 13 amino acids. CDR3 bases: TGCGCCAGCACTCAGGGGAGCTCCTACGAGCAGTACTTC. It translates to CASTQGSSYEQYF.

In DNA, the CDR3 is TGTGCCAGCAGCGCCCCGACTAGCGGGCCGAAGGATACGCAGTATTTT. Amino acid sequence: CASSAPTSGPKDTQYF. V gene TRBV9 combines with J gene TRBJ2-3; 10 bases fit TRBD2. Losses at the gene ends were 3 bases for V and 6 bases for J; bases not matched to a gene: 10. This CDR3 comprises 16 residues. The V gene's germline CDR1 is SGDLS and CDR2 YYNGEE.

The chain recombines TRBV5-1 with TRBJ2-5, with 9 bases that match TRBD2. The CDR3 runs 16 residues. Germline lookup yields CDR1 SGHRS and CDR2 YFSETQ. Trimming took 4 bases from V and 1 from J; bases not matched to a gene: 8. Here the CDR3 reads CASSPYQRGVQETQYF. CDR3 nucleotides: TGCGCCAGCAGCCCGTACCAGCGGGGGGTCCAAGAGACCCAGTACTTC. The entire variable domain, with the rest obtained from reference TRBV5-1 and TRBJ2-5, is as follows: KAGVTQTPRYLIKTRGQQVTLSCSPISGHRSVSWYQQTPGQGLQFLFEYFSETQRNKGNFPGRFSGRQFSNSRSEMNVSTLELGDSALYLCASSPYQRGVQETQYFGPGTRLLVL.

The chain joins TRBV5-4 to TRBJ2-7, with a possible D match to TRBD1 (5 bases). There are 14 residues in the CDR3. Germline V gene data show CDR1 as SGHNT and CDR2 as YYREEE (reference sequence). Trimming removed 3 bases at V and 5 bases at J, with 15 bases between. CDR3: CASSYPMARDEQYF. The CDR3, as DNA: TGTGCCAGCAGCTACCCAATGGCCAGGGACGAGCAGTACTTC.

The J gene is TRBJ1-2, the V gene TRBV7-9, with TRBD1 as a possible D gene (6 bases). V was cut by 7 bases and J by 4 bases, with 13 bases left in between. The CDR3 is 13 amino acids. CDR1 and CDR2 (germline): SEHNR, FQNEAQ (reference sequence). The CDR3 is CASTQGEGYGYTF. The CDR3, as DNA: TGTGCCAGCACACAGGGTGAGGGCTATGGCTACACCTTC.

CDR3 amino acids: CASRGWEGVDGNTEAFF. Written as DNA, the CDR3 is TGTGCCAGCAGAGGCTGGGAGGGGGTTGATGGGAACACTGAAGCTTTCTTT. This sequence joins TRBV27 and TRBJ1-1; maybe TRBD1 (6 bases). The CDR3 covers 17 residues. V was pared by 6 bases and J by 1 base, with 21 bases between. Germline CDR1 reads MNHEY; CDR2 reads SMNVEV (reference sequence).

The rearrangement links TRBV5-1 to TRBJ2-7; perhaps TRBD1 as D (6 bases). There are 14 residues in the CDR3. The V gene's germline CDR1 is SGHRS and CDR2 YFSETQ. V was pared by 4 bases and J by 0 bases, with 11 bases between. CDR3 in amino acids: CASSPGHSSYEQYF. CDR3 bases: TGCGCCAGCAGCCCGGGACATAGCTCCTACGAGCAGTACTTC.

This sequence joins TRBV5-6 and TRBJ2-1, with a weak D call TRBD2 (5 bases). In germline, CDR1 is SGHDT, CDR2 YYEEEE. With 2 bases removed from V and 2 bases from J, the gap between germline ends came to 17 bases. The CDR3 extends over 17 amino acids. The CDR3 is CASSFLSALRAYNEQFF. The CDR3 DNA sequence: TGTGCCAGCAGCTTTTTAAGCGCGTTGAGGGCCTACAATGAGCAGTTCTTC.

The chain joins TRBV2 to TRBJ1-5; 7 bases line up with TRBD1. Trimming at V came to 4 bases and at J to 12 bases, leaving 12 bases not matched to a gene. The CDR3 spans 14 residues. Germline V gives CDR1 SNHLY, CDR2 FYNNEI. For the CDR3, the DNA is TGTGCCAGCAGTGGGCTAGGGGGCGCGCGGGGCCAGCATTTT. The encoded protein is CASSGLGGARGQHF.

V gene TRBV5-4 combines with J gene TRBJ1-6; 8 nucleotides align to TRBD1. The CDR3 sequence is 15 residues long. V lost 2 bases and J lost 9; bases outside the gene matches: 7. Germline CDR1 reads SGHNT; CDR2 reads YYREEE (reference sequence). Here the CDR3 DNA reads TGTGCCAGCAGCTTCGGACAGGGAATTTCTTCACCCCTCCACTTT. Its translation: CASSFGQGISSPLHF.

The genes are TRBV2 and TRBJ1-2; D is undetermined. V lost 7 bases to trimming and J lost 9 bases, with 15 bases between them. The CDR3 runs to 12 residues. CDR1 is SNHLY and CDR2 is FYNNEI in the germline V gene. This CDR3 reads CASTQAGVSYTF. The DNA for the CDR3 is TGTGCCAGCACCCAAGCGGGAGTAAGCTACACCTTC.

V gene TRBV6-1 combines with J gene TRBJ1-4; D not resolved. This CDR3 is 17 amino acids long. Germline V gives CDR1 MNHNS, CDR2 SASEGT. The ends were cut back, 2 bases at V and 3 bases at J, with 16 bases in the middle. The CDR3 nucleotides read TGTGCCAGCAGTGAATCCGTGGGAGACCCCTCTAATGAAAAACTGTTTTTT. This gives the protein CASSESVGDPSNEKLFF.

The chain recombines TRBV2 with TRBJ2-1; tentatively, D is TRBD2 (5 bases). Germline CDR1 SNHLY, CDR2 FYNNEI. V lost 2 bases to trimming and J lost 10 bases, with 15 bases between them. The CDR3 sequence is 14 residues long. The CDR3 sequence is CASSEFRKEEEQFF. In nucleotides, the CDR3 is TGTGCCAGCAGTGAATTCAGGAAGGAGGAGGAGCAGTTCTTC.

In its sample, this clone was seen once. The V call is TRBV5-4, the J call TRBJ2-4; 14 bases are a match to TRBD2. The V and J ends lost 4 bases and 5 bases, in that order; junction bases with no gene match: 5. This CDR3 is 16 amino acids long. Germline V gene data show CDR1 as SGHNT and CDR2 as YYREEE (reference sequence). CDR3 coding DNA: TGTGCCAGCAGCCCTCCGGGACTAGCGGGAGAAAACATTCAGTACTTC. Its protein is CASSPPGLAGENIQYF. Full variable domain (remainder filled in from reference TRBV5-4 and TRBJ2-4): ETGVTQSPTHLIKTRGQQVTLRCSSQSGHNTVSWYQQALGQGPQFIFQYYREEENGRGNFPPRFSGLQFPNYSSELNVNALELDDSALYLCASSPPGLAGENIQYFGAGTRLSVL.

V gene TRBV6-5 combines with J gene TRBJ1-1; tentative D call: TRBD1 (5 bases). Germline CDR1 MNHEY, CDR2 SVGAGI. Trimming took 6 bases from V and 4 from J, leaving 15 bases between them. The CDR3 totals 14 residues. As DNA, the CDR3 is TGTGCCAGCAGACCGCCGCAGGGTGGCACTGAAGCTTTCTTT. Amino acids: CASRPPQGGTEAFF.